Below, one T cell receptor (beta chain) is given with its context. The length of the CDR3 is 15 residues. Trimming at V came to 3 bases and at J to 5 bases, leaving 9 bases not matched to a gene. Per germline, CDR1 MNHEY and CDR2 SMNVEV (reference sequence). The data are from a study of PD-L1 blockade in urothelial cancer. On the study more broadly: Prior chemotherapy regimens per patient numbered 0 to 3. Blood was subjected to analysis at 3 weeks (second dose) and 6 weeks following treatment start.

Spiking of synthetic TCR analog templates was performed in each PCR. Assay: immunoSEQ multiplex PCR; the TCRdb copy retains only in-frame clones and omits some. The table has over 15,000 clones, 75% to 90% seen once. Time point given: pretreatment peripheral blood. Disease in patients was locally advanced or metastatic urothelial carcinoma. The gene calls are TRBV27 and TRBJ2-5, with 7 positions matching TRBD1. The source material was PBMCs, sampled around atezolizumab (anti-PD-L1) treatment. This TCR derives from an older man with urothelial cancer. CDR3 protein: CASSFLGGRVETQYF. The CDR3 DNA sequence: TGTGCCAGCAGTTTCTTAGGGGGCAGGGTGGAGACCCAGTACTTC.